This TCR beta chain was sequenced during a study of shared T cell receptors in the human thymus. The data were produced by immunoSEQ multiplex PCR, yet TCRdb's version contains in-frame clones alone and is incomplete. The sample consists of roughly 500,000 clones, around 78% of them appearing once. These data also formed part of another study, on human thymus T cells. Turning to that study: Related research found strongly overlapping thymic repertoires in unrelated individuals.

The sequencing input was thymocytes. The receptor was isolated from a boy in the first two years of life with a congenital heart defect.

The CDR3 nucleotides read TGTGCCAGCAGCCAAGGACTAGCGAACTACAATGAGCAGTTCTTC. Translating gives CASSQGLANYNEQFF. The chain recombines TRBV14 with TRBJ2-1; 8 nucleotides align to TRBD2. Germline CDR1 SGHDN, CDR2 FVKESK. V lost 1 base, J lost 3 bases, and 2 bases stayed unmatched. The CDR3 covers 15 residues.